The 17 T cell receptor beta chains below were found in one sample sequenced in a study of T cells in women clearing cervical HPV infection. Profiled with immunoSEQ multiplex PCR; TCRdb holds only in-frame clones, not every one. The sample includes fewer than 35,000 clones. Sequencing input: blood buffy coat. These receptors came from a woman between 18 and 75 years old with a cervical HPV16 infection that either progressed to CIN3+ or cleared (not recorded which).

Turning to this clone: The DNA ends 3 residues before the CDR3 does, and the rest of the CDR3 is filled in from the germline J gene. The rearrangement joins TRBV6-2 or TRBV6-3 to TRBJ2-5, with 7 bases fitting TRBD1. The CDR3 runs to 16 residues. The trim removed 6 bases at V and 7 bases at J, leaving 17 bases unmatched. The V gene's germline CDR1 is MNHEY and CDR2 SVGEGT. This chain's CDR3 is CASRDPLGQRKGTQYF. The sequenced part of the CDR3 DNA is TGTGCCAGCAGGGACCCCCTGGGACAGAGGAAGGGGACC.

For this clone: The CDR3 is cut off 3 residues early in the read; its end comes from the germline J gene. This chain links TRBV20-1 with TRBJ2-3, with TRBD2 identical over 10 bases. Per germline, CDR1 DFQATT and CDR2 SNEGSKA (reference sequence). This CDR3 has 15 amino acids. Germline trimming cut 0 bases from V and 2 bases from J; bases unmatched to any gene: 2. CDR3 bases read: TGCAGTGCTAGAGATAGCGGGGGGCCCACAGATACG. It specifies CSARDSGGPTDT. From start to end, the CDR3 is CSARDSGGPTDTQYF.

A remark on this clone: The read terminates 3 residues ahead of where the CDR3 ends, so the germline J gene completes it. The rearrangement joins TRBV2 to TRBJ2-7; 10 positions agree with TRBD1. The length of the CDR3 is 15 residues. Per the germline V gene, CDR1 is SNHLY and CDR2 is FYNNEI. The V segment lost 4 bases and the J segment 4 bases; nucleotides outside the gene matches: 7. The CDR3 loop is CASSAAGTGVYEQYF. The CDR3 bases that were read are TGTGCCAGCAGTGCGGCCGGGACAGGGGTATACGAG.

A word on this clone: A read error may produce the germline difference seen at one junction end. The read halts 3 residues ahead of the CDR3 end, with the missing end drawn from the germline J gene. The chain employs TRBV4-2 and TRBJ2-1; 11 nucleotides align to TRBD2. The CDR3 has 18 residues. CDR1 and CDR2 from the germline V gene are LGHNA and YNFKEQ. The CDR3 region is CASSQALAGGTQYNEQFF. CDR3 DNA, as far as it was read: TGCGCCAGCAGCCAAGCTCTAGCGGGAGGCACTCAGTACAATGAG.

Remarks on this clone: The CDR3 goes on 3 residues after the read ends, and that part is filled in from the germline J gene. The V and J genes are TRBV28 and TRBJ2-3, with 7 positions matching TRBD2. The CDR3 consists of 17 residues. Trimming took 1 base from V and 4 from J; bases not matched to a gene: 11. Germline V gives CDR1 MDHEN, CDR2 SYDVKM. This CDR3 is CASSLSPGTTVSDTQYF. The CDR3 DNA, read in part, is TGTGCCAGCAGTTTATCCCCCGGGACTACAGTTTCAGATACG.

Notes on this clone: The read comes to an end 3 residues before the CDR3 does, leaving the germline J gene to fill in the end. The rearrangement links TRBV30 to TRBJ1-2; D gene uncertain. The V and J ends lost 2 bases and 4 bases respectively, with 8 bases between them. Per the germline V gene, CDR1 is GTSNPN and CDR2 is SVGIG (reference sequence). The length of the CDR3 is 12 residues. The CDR3 bases that were read are TGTGCCTGGAGTCCGAACTCCTATGGC. It is translated as CAWSPNSYG. The CDR3 in full is CAWSPNSYGYTF.

Worth noting for this clone: Read sequence stops 3 residues before the CDR3 end, and the germline J gene provides the missing end. The genes are TRBV20-1 and TRBJ2-3; 9 nucleotides agree with TRBD1. The length of the CDR3 is 14 residues. Germline values: CDR1 DFQATT, CDR2 SNEGSKA (reference sequence). Unmatched junction bases numbered 7, after V lost 3 bases and J lost 6 bases. Incomplete CDR3 DNA: TGCAGTGCTAGGGGACAGGGATTTTGGGATACG. Its translation: CSARGQGFWDT. The CDR3, in full, reads CSARGQGFWDTQYF.

Details on this clone: The read ends 3 residues shy of where the CDR3 ends; the end is completed using the germline J gene. This chain connects TRBV7-9 to TRBJ1-5; no definite D call. The CDR3 is made up of 15 amino acids. Germline CDR1 is SEHNR and CDR2 is FQNEAQ (reference sequence). Trimming removed 1 base from V and 2 bases from J, with 9 bases in between. The sequenced part of the CDR3 DNA is TGTGCCAGCAGCTTAGGTCGCTATGGCAATCAGCCC. This encodes CASSLGRYGNQP. The whole CDR3 is CASSLGRYGNQPQHF.

Concerning this clone: An end of the junction does not agree with germline; a read error may underlie this. Read data end 3 residues before the CDR3 end; the end is taken from the germline J gene. This same CDR3 is encoded by further DNA sequences in the sample. The chain combines TRBV5-1 with TRBJ1-3; TRBD1 matches 7 bases. This CDR3 comprises 14 residues. Germline assignment: CDR1 SGHRS and CDR2 YFSETQ. The CDR3 region is CASSLGTGENTIYF. The DNA read from the CDR3 is TGCGCCAGCAGCTTGGGTACAGGGGAAAACACT.

Worth noting for this clone: The DNA ends 3 residues before the CDR3 does, and the rest of the CDR3 is filled in from the germline J gene. This chain joins TRBV10-1 and TRBJ2-1, with D possibly TRBD2 on 5 matching bases. Germline lookup yields CDR1 WNHNN and CDR2 SYGVQD (reference sequence). The ends were cut back, 7 bases at V and 5 bases at J, with 21 bases in the middle. The CDR3 is 16 amino acids. CDR3 residues: CASMELARFENNEQFF. The CDR3 bases that were read are TGCGCCAGCATGGAGTTAGCGCGCTTTGAGAACAATGAG.

As regards this clone: The observed sequence ends 3 residues before the CDR3 terminus, with the missing tail filled in from the germline J gene. The V gene is TRBV6-2 or TRBV6-3, the J gene TRBJ2-3, with 7 bases lining up with TRBD1. The V gene's germline CDR1 is MNHEY and CDR2 SVGEGT. CDR3 length equals 12 residues. The CDR3 protein is CAGRDSEETQYF. The part of the CDR3 DNA that was read is TGTGCCGGCCGGGACAGCGAAGAGACG.

As concerns this clone: The sequenced fragment ends 3 residues before the CDR3 boundary, so the rest is inferred from the germline J gene. The chain recombines TRBV4-2 with TRBJ2-6, with 9 nucleotides matching TRBD1. The CDR3 consists of 19 residues. Losses at the gene ends were 4 bases for V and 1 base for J; bases not matched to a gene: 11. Germline CDR1 and CDR2: LGHNA and YNFKEQ. CDR3 DNA (partial): TGTGCCAGCAGCCCAACGGGGGACAGGGTGGGGTCTGGGGCCAACGTC. Translating gives CASSPTGDRVGSGANV. The whole CDR3 sequence reads CASSPTGDRVGSGANVLTF.

For this clone: The read comes to an end 3 residues before the CDR3 does, leaving the germline J gene to fill in the end. The chain employs TRBV7-2 and TRBJ2-5; D possibly corresponds to TRBD1 (6 bases). Germline CDR1 is SGHTA and CDR2 is FQGNSA. V gave up 3 bases and J gave up 3 bases, with 8 bases separating them. This CDR3 contains 13 residues. CDR3 sequence reads: CASSFAGEETQYF. The sequenced CDR3 bases are TGTGCCAGCAGCTTTGCAGGGGAAGAGACC.

In the case of this clone: The read halts 3 residues ahead of the CDR3 end, with the missing end drawn from the germline J gene. The chain combines TRBV27 with TRBJ2-7, with D possibly TRBD2 on 5 matching bases. Per germline, CDR1 MNHEY and CDR2 SMNVEV (reference sequence). Trimming took 5 bases from V and 6 from J, leaving 20 bases between them. The CDR3 is made up of 15 amino acids. The chain's CDR3 is CASSRTRDGRIEQYF. The DNA read from the CDR3 is TGTGCCAGCAGTCGTACTAGAGACGGCCGTATCGAG.

Points on this clone: The CDR3 goes on 3 residues after the read ends, and that part is filled in from the germline J gene. The gene calls are TRBV12-3 or TRBV12-4 and TRBJ2-5; 8 bases align to TRBD1. Germline trimming cut 1 base from V and 4 bases from J; bases unmatched to any gene: 2. This CDR3 has 14 residues. The sequenced part of the CDR3 DNA is TGTGCCAGCAGTTTAGGGGACAGGAGAGAGACC. Translation: CASSLGDRRET. The CDR3 in its entirety is CASSLGDRRETQYF.

A note on this clone: The missing CDR3 end, 3 residues past where the read stops, is filled in from the germline J gene. V is TRBV2 and J is TRBJ1-1; 9 nucleotides match TRBD1. The ends lost 6 bases at V and 2 bases at J; junction bases unmatched: 4. The CDR3 spans 14 residues. The germline V gene encodes CDR1 SNHLY and CDR2 FYNNEI. CDR3 amino acids: CASRVQGANTEAFF. The CDR3 bases that were read are TGTGCCAGCAGGGTACAGGGGGCAAACACTGAA.

CDR3 residues: CASSFGLAGVGGELFF. CDR3 DNA (partial): TGTGCCAGCAGCTTTGGACTAGCGGGAGTCGGCGGGGAG. This sequence joins TRBV7-3 and TRBJ2-2, with 13 bases matching TRBD2. The read falls 3 residues short of the CDR3 end, and the missing part is taken from the germline J gene. CDR1 and CDR2 (germline): SGHTA, FQGTGA. J was trimmed by 7 bases and V by 3 bases; bases with no gene match: 5. The CDR3 runs to 16 residues.